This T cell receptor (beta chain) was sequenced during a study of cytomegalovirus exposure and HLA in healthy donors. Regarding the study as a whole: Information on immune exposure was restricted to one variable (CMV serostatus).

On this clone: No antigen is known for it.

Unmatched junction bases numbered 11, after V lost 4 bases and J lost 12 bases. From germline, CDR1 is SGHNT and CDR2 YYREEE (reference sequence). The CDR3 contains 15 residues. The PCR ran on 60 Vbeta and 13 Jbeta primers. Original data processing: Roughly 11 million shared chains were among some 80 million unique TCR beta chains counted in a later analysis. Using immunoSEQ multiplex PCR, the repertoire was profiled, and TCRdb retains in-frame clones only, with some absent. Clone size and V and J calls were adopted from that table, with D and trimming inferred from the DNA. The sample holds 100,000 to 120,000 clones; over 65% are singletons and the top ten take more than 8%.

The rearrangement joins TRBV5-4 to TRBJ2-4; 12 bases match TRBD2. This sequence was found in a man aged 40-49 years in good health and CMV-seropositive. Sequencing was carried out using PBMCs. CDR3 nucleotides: TGTGCCAGCAGCGATCAGACTAGCGGGGGTGACAGTCAGTACTTC. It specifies CASSDQTSGGDSQYF.